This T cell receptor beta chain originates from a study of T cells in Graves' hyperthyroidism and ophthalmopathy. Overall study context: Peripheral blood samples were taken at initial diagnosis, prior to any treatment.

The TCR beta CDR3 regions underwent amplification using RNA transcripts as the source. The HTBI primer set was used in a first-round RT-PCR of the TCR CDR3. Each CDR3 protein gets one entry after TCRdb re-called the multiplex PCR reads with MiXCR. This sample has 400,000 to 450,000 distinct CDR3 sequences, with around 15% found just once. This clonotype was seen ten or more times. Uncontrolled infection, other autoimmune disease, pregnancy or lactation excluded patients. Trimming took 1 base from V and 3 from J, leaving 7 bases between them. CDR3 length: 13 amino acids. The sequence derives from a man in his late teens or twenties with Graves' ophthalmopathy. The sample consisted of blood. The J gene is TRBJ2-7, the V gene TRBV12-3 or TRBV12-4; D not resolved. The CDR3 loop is CASSLGRYYEQYF. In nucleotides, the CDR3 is TGTGCCAGCAGTTTAGGGCGGTACTACGAGCAGTACTTC.